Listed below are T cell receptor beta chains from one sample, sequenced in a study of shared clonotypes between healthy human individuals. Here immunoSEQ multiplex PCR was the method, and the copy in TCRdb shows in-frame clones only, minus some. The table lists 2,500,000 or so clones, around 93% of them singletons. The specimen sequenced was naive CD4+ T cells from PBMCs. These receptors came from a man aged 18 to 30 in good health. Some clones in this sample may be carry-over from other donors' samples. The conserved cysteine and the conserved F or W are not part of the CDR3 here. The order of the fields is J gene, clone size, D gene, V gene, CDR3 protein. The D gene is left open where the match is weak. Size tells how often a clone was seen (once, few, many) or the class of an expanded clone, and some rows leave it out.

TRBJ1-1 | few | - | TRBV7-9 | ASSLQGSNTEAF
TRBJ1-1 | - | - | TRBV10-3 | AIHGSTGGTEAF
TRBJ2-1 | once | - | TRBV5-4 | ASSLGVSWNEQF
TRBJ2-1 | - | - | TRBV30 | AWRDPRLRGQF
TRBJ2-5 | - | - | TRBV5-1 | ASSLRIGGQETQY
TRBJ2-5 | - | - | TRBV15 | ATSRGLARETQY
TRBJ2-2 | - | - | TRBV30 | AWSPPGRTTGELF
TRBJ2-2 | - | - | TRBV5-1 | ASSLERTGELF
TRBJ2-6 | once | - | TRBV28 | ASRLTVGANVLT
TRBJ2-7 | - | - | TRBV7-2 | ASSLFRDYEQY
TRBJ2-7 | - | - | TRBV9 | ASNLVGRESSYEQY
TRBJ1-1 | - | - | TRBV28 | ASSLDQGLNTEAF
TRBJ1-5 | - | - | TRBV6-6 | ASRDGQPQH
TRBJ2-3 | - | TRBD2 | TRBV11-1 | ASSLERAGITDTQY
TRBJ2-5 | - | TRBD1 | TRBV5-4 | ASSTDRGGETQY
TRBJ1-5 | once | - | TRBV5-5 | ASSLGRVGQPQH
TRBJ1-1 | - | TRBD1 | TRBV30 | AWSSGQGAEEAF
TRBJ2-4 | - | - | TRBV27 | ASSFMAEKNIQY
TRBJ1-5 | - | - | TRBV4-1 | ASSQDPGRTGPRPQH
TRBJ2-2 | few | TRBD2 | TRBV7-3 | ASSTSGRGTGELF
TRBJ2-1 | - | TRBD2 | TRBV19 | ASSPLPGTRGWSEQF
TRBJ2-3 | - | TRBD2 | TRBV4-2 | ASSQGLAGGTTDTQY
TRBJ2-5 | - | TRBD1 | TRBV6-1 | ASTRQGQETQY
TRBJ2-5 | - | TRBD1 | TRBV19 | ASSIDRGPAQY
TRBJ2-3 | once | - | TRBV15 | ATSKDGATTQY
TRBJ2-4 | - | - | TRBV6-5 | ASSRRGGAKNIQY
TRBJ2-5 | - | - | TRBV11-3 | ASSLDLRETQY
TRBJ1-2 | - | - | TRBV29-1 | SVDIRGGGYGYT
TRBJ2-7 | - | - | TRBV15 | ATSTPRENEQY
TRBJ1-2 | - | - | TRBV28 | ASSPTGSRNYGYT
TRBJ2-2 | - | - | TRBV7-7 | ASSLSPGELF
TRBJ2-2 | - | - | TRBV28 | ASSLSGGAGELF
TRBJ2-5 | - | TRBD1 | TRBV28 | ATGQGRETQY
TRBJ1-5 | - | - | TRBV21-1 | ASSKASTGRTHSNQPQH
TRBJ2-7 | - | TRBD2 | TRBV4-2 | ASSQGGTSGKPYEQY
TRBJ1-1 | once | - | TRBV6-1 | ASSDPDKNTEAF
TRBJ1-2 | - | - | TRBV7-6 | ASSLAIDRSLNNYGYT
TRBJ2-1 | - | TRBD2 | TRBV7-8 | ASSLAGTSGSYNEQF
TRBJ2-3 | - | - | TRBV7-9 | ASSLVPQGTDTQY
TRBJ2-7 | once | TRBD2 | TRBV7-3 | ASSTGLGAYEQY
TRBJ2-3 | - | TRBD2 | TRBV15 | ATSRAPGLAGGPGPTDTQY
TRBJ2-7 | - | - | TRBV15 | ATSREPLGTSSYEQY
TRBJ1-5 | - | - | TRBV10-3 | AISESPAVVYSNQPQH
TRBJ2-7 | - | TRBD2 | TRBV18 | ASSTGTSGSLPYEQY
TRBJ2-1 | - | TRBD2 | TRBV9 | ASSVGAGPYNEQF
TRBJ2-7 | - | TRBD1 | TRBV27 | ASSRTGTGGHEQY
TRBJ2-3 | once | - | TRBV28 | ASSPTGTSTDTQY
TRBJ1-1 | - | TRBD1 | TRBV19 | ASHPGQGGLTEAF